One sample yielded the 23 T cell receptor beta chains listed below, sequenced in a study of blood T cell repertoires in COVID-19. The protocol was immunoSEQ multiplex PCR, while the TCRdb copy is restricted to in-frame clones and leaves out a portion. This table has some 160,000 clones, about 88% appearing once. The sample consisted of peripheral blood. These receptors originate from a woman aged 80 or over with COVID-19, enrolled during active disease.

This clone came up once. The chain carries TRBV27 and TRBJ1-6; 9 bases align to TRBD1. Looked up from germline, CDR1 is MNHEY and CDR2 is SMNVEV (reference sequence). Trimming took 5 bases from V and 4 from J; bases not matched to a gene: 6. This CDR3 is built from 16 residues. CDR3 sequence (DNA): TGTGCCAGCAGTCCACAGGGGGCCCTTTATAATTCACCCCTCCACTTT. Its protein is CASSPQGALYNSPLHF.

The gene calls are TRBV27 and TRBJ1-5, with D possibly TRBD1 on 5 matching bases. With 3 bases removed from V and 7 bases from J, the gap between germline ends came to 13 bases. CDR3 size: 14 residues. Germline V gives CDR1 MNHEY, CDR2 SMNVEV (reference sequence). CDR3 sequence (DNA): TGTGCCAGCAGTTTTGGGCAGGGCGAACAGCCCCAGCATTTT. Its translation is CASSFGQGEQPQHF.

Comments on this clone: The junction does not match germline at one end; this may be a read error. The V call is TRBV28, the J call TRBJ2-1; D is possibly TRBD2 (5 bases). CDR1 and CDR2 from the germline V gene are MDHEN and SYDVKM. The length of the CDR3 is 16 residues. Here the CDR3 reads CASEGGPYGSSNEQFF. The CDR3 DNA reads as TGTGCCAGCGAAGGAGGCCCTTATGGGTCCTCCAATGAGCAGTTCTTC.

The genes are TRBV28 and TRBJ1-2; tentative D call: TRBD1 (5 bases). Trimming removed 1 base from V and 5 bases from J, with 23 bases in between. There are 18 residues in the CDR3. CDR1 is MDHEN and CDR2 is SYDVKM in the germline V gene. CDR3 DNA sequence: TGTGCCAGCAGTTTATCTGGGGGGTTAGCATCGTCCTCTTATGGCTACACCTTC. It encodes CASSLSGGLASSSYGYTF.

The chain carries TRBV7-2 and TRBJ2-2, with 7 nucleotides matching TRBD2. V lost 2 bases to trimming and J lost 0 bases; unmatched junction nucleotides: 3. The CDR3 loop spans 16 amino acids. Germline values: CDR1 SGHTA, CDR2 FQGNSA. In DNA, the CDR3 is TGTGCCAGCAGCTTACTGGGGGGGACGAACACCGGGGAGCTGTTTTTT. Its protein is CASSLLGGTNTGELFF.

The chain joins TRBV19 to TRBJ2-7, with TRBD1 as a possible D gene (7 bases). CDR1 LNHDA and CDR2 SQIVND come from the germline V gene (reference sequence). V gave up 5 bases and J gave up 1 base, with 18 bases separating them. This CDR3 has 16 residues. CDR3: CASSSRGARESYEQYF. CDR3 DNA: TGTGCCAGTAGTTCCAGGGGGGCCAGGGAGTCCTACGAGCAGTACTTC.

This chain joins TRBV10-1 and TRBJ2-2; 8 nucleotides agree with TRBD2. J lost 3 bases, V lost 4 bases, and 4 bases had no gene match. CDR1 and CDR2 from the germline V gene are WNHNN and SYGVQD (reference sequence). The CDR3 has 15 residues. The CDR3: CASSGGREDTGELFF. As DNA, the CDR3 is TGCGCCAGCAGTGGCGGGCGGGAGGACACCGGGGAGCTGTTTTTT.

This clone appeared a few times. The V gene is TRBV28, the J gene TRBJ1-6; D is possibly TRBD1 (6 bases). The V end lost 3 bases, the J end lost 10 bases, and 13 bases lay between the germline ends. Germline CDR1 MDHEN, CDR2 SYDVKM. CDR3 length: 14 residues. CDR3 amino acids: CASSLGRGYSPLHF. CDR3 bases: TGTGCCAGCAGTTTGGGGAGGGGGTACTCACCCCTCCACTTT.

The rearrangement uses TRBV6-5 and TRBJ1-4, with TRBD1 as a possible D gene (6 bases). The germline V gene has CDR1 MNHEY and CDR2 SVGAGI. The ends were cut back, 2 bases at V and 10 bases at J, with 17 bases in the middle. The CDR3 spans 15 residues. CDR3 nucleotide sequence: TGTGCCAGCAGTTACCAGACACAGGGCGGGGGAAAACTGTTTTTT. This codes for CASSYQTQGGGKLFF.

This clone was counted a few times. V and J are TRBV4-2 and TRBJ2-3; 9 nucleotides align to TRBD2. CDR1 and CDR2 (germline): LGHNA, YNFKEQ. The trim removed 7 bases at V and 14 bases at J, leaving 13 bases unmatched. This CDR3 comprises 13 residues. For the CDR3, the DNA is TGTGCCAGCAAGACTAGCGGTAACCTCGCGACGTATTTT. Its protein is CASKTSGNLATYF.

CDR3 protein: CASSYSNSFYEQYF. Here the CDR3 DNA reads TGTGCCAGCAGTTACTCGAACAGTTTCTACGAGCAGTACTTC. This sequence joins TRBV6-5 and TRBJ2-7; no definite D call. Germline V gene lookup returns CDR1 MNHEY and CDR2 SVGAGI. The CDR3 length is 14 residues. Trimming removed 0 bases from V and 3 bases from J, with 9 bases in between.

The chain is built from TRBV28 and TRBJ1-2; no definite D call. V was pared by 3 bases and J by 8 bases, with 7 bases between. CDR1 is MDHEN, CDR2 SYDVKM, per germline. CDR3 length equals 11 residues. The chain's CDR3 is CASSLRYGYTF. CDR3 DNA sequence: TGTGCCAGCAGTTTGCGGTACGGCTACACCTTC.

This clone showed up just once. V gene TRBV3-1 (or the pseudogene TRBV3-2) combines with J gene TRBJ2-1; 8 bases agree with TRBD2. Germline CDR1 and CDR2: LGHDT and YNNKEL (reference sequence). This CDR3 region has 15 residues. Trimming removed 6 bases from V and 2 bases from J; junction bases left unmatched: 6. The CDR3 loop is CASRRAGVTYNEQFF. CDR3 in DNA: TGTGCCAGCAGACGAGCGGGAGTCACCTACAATGAGCAGTTCTTC.

The V call is TRBV19, the J call TRBJ2-1; no clear D. Trimming stripped 4 bases from V and 9 bases from J, with 7 bases between. CDR1 is LNHDA, CDR2 SQIVND, per germline (reference sequence). This CDR3 has 11 residues. For the CDR3, the DNA is TGTGCCAGTAGTAGAGGAGTTGAGCAGTTCTTC. Its protein product is CASSRGVEQFF.

The chain couples TRBV9 to TRBJ2-2; 7 nucleotides align to TRBD1. CDR3 size: 14 residues. J was trimmed by 6 bases and V by 1 base; bases with no gene match: 3. Per the germline V gene, CDR1 is SGDLS and CDR2 is YYNGEE. This CDR3 reads CASSVSQGPGELFF. The CDR3 bases are TGTGCCAGCAGCGTATCACAGGGGCCCGGGGAGCTGTTTTTT.

The V gene is TRBV2, the J gene TRBJ1-6, with 9 bases aligning to TRBD1. The CDR3 has 14 amino acids. Trimming took 6 bases from V and 8 from J; bases not matched to a gene: 5. The germline CDR1 and CDR2 sequences are SNHLY and FYNNEI. The CDR3 DNA sequence: TGTGCCAGCAGCCAGACAGGGGGGGATTCACCCCTCCACTTT. This sequence encodes CASSQTGGDSPLHF.

This chain connects TRBV19 to TRBJ2-1; no reliable D call. The germline V and J ends were trimmed by 3 bases and 6 bases, with 21 bases remaining between them. This CDR3 comprises 17 residues. The germline V gene encodes CDR1 LNHDA and CDR2 SQIVND (reference sequence). In DNA, the CDR3 is TGTGCCAGTAGTATTTCAGGCGCCATCCTACGGTTCAATGAGCAGTTCTTC. Translated: CASSISGAILRFNEQFF.

This chain joins TRBV28 and TRBJ1-2, with TRBD1 matching 7 bases. Losses at the gene ends were 6 bases for V and 0 bases for J; bases not matched to a gene: 7. This CDR3 spans 15 amino acids. Germline V CDR1 and CDR2: MDHEN, SYDVKM. The CDR3, as DNA: TGTGCCAGCAGCCCCCGGGACAGAGCTAACTATGGCTACACCTTC. As protein: CASSPRDRANYGYTF.

The chain uses TRBV5-1 and TRBJ2-1; TRBD1 matches at 10 bases. The CDR3 spans 15 residues. V gave up 4 bases and J gave up 2 bases; unmatched junction bases: 3. Germline CDR1 reads SGHRS; CDR2 reads YFSETQ. CDR3: CASSRGQGAYNEQFF. CDR3 in DNA: TGCGCCAGCAGCCGTGGACAGGGGGCCTACAATGAGCAGTTCTTC.

Notes on this clone: At one end, the junction sequence differs from germline, possibly due to a read error. The V call is TRBV10-3, the J call TRBJ1-1, with D maybe TRBD1 (6 bases). The CDR3 has 14 residues. Per the germline V gene, CDR1 is ENHRY and CDR2 is SYGVKD. Here the CDR3 reads CAISEFQGNAEAFF. CDR3 in DNA: TGTGCCATCAGTGAGTTCCAGGGGAACGCTGAAGCTTTCTTT.

This clone was seen repeatedly, ten times or more. This chain links TRBV7-2 with TRBJ1-2; 8 nucleotides agree with TRBD1. V lost 5 bases and J lost 4; bases outside the gene matches: 6. CDR3 length: 14 residues. Germline V gene sequence: CDR1 SGHTA, CDR2 FQGNSA. CDR3 bases: TGTGCCAGCAGCGAAGGGACAGGTCTCTATGGCTACACCTTC. The encoded protein is CASSEGTGLYGYTF.

V usage is TRBV10-3 and J usage is TRBJ2-3; the D gene is possibly TRBD2 (5 bases). Per the germline V gene, CDR1 is ENHRY and CDR2 is SYGVKD. Trimming removed 10 bases at V and 1 base at J, with 15 bases between. This CDR3 has 14 residues. Here the CDR3 DNA reads TGTGCCACAACGATCAGCGGAGGCACAGATACGCAGTATTTT. Its protein product is CATTISGGTDTQYF.

This sequence joins TRBV6-6 and TRBJ2-3; D remains ambiguous. The CDR3 has 14 amino acids. V lost 1 base and J lost 4, with 9 bases in between. CDR1 is MNHNY and CDR2 is SVGAGI in the germline V gene (reference sequence). This CDR3 is CASSYLGEADTQYF. In DNA, the CDR3 is TGTGCCAGCAGTTACTTGGGTGAGGCAGATACGCAGTATTTT.